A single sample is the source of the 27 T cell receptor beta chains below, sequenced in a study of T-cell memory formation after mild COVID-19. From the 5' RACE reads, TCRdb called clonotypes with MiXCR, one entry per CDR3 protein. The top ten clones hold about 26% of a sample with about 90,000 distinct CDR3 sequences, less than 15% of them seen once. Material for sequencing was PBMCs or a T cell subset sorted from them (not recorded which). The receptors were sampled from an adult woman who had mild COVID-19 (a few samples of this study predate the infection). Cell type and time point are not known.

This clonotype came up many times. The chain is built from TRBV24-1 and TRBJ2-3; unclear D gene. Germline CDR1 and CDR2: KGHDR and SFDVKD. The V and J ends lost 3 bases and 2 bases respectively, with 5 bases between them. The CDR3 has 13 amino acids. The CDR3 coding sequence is TGTGCCACCAGTGATCCGGTCACAGATACGCAGTATTTT. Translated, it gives CATSDPVTDTQYF.

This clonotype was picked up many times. The CDR3 DNA follows: TGCGCCAGCAGCCAAGATCGGTGGAGGGTCGGCACCGGGGAGCTGTTTTTT. Its protein is CASSQDRWRVGTGELFF. The chain couples TRBV4-3 to TRBJ2-2; the D gene is possibly TRBD2 (6 bases). CDR3 length: 17 amino acids. The ends were cut back, 0 bases at V and 4 bases at J, with 15 bases in the middle. Germline values: CDR1 LGHNA, CDR2 YSLEER.

The CDR3 sequence is CASSQFGRAYEQYF. The CDR3 bases are TGCGCCAGCAGCCAATTTGGACGGGCCTACGAGCAGTACTTC. The chain combines TRBV4-1 with TRBJ2-7; no reliable D call. This CDR3 region has 14 residues. Trimming removed 2 bases from V and 2 bases from J, with 10 bases in between. The V gene's germline CDR1 is MGHRA and CDR2 YSYEKL.

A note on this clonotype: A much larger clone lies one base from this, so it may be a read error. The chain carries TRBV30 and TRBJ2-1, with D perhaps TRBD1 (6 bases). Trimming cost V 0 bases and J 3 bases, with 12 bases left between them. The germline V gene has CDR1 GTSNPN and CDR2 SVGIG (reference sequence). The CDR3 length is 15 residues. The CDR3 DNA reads TGTGCCTGGAGTGTACTCTGGACAGACTACAATGAGCAGTTCTTC. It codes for CAWSVLWTDYNEQFF.

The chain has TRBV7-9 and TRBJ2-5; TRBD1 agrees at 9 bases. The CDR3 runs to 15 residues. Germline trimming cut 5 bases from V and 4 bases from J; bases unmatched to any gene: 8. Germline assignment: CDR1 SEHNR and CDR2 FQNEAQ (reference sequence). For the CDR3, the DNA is TGTGCCAGCAGCGCAACAGGGGGCATAGGAGAGACCCAGTACTTC. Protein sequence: CASSATGGIGETQYF. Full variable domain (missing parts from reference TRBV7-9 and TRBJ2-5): DTGVSQNPRHKITKRGQNVTFRCDPISEHNRLYWYRQTLGQGPEFLTYFQNEAQLEKSRLLSDRFSAERPKGSFSTLEIQRTEQGDSAMYLCASSATGGIGETQYFGPGTRLLVL.

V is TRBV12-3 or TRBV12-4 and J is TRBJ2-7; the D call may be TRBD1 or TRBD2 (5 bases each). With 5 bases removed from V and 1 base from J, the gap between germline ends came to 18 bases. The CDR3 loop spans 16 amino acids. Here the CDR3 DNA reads TGTGCCAGCAGTCCTCGGGACCAAAATTCTTCCTACGAGCAGTACTTC. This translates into CASSPRDQNSSYEQYF.

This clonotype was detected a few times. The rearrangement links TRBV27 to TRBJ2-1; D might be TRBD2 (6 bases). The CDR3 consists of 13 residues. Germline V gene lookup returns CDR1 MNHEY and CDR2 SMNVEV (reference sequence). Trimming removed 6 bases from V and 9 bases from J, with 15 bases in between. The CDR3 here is CASSAALSGEQFF. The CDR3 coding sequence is TGTGCCAGCAGCGCAGCCCTTAGCGGTGAGCAGTTCTTC.

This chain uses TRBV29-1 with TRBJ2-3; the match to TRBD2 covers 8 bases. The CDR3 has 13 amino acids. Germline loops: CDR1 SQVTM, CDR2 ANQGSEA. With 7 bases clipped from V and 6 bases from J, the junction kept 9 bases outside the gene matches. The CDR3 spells CSATRGGDDTQYF. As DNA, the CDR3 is TGCAGCGCCACTCGGGGGGGCGACGATACGCAGTATTTT.

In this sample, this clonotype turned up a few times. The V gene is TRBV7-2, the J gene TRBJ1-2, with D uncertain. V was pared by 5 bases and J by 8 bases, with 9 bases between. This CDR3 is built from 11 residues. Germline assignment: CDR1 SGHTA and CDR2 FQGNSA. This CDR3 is CASSLGLGYTF. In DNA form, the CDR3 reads TGTGCCAGCAGCCTCGGACTAGGCTACACCTTC.

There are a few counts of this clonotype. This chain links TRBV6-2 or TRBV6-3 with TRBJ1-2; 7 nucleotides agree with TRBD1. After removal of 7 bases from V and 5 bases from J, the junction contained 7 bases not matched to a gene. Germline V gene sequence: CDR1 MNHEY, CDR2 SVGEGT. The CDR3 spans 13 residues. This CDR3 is CASTPGQRYGYTF. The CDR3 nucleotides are TGTGCCAGCACCCCGGGACAGCGTTATGGCTACACCTTC.

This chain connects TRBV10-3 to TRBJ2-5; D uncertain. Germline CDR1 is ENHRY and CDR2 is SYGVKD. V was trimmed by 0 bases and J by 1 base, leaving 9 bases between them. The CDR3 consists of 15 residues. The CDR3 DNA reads TGTGCCATCAGTGAGTCGATTGAGTTCCAAGAGACCCAGTACTTC. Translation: CAISESIEFQETQYF.

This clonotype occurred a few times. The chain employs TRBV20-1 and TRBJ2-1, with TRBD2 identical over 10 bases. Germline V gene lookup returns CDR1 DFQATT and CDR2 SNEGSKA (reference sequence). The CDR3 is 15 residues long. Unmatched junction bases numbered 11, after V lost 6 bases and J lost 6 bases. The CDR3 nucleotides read TGCAGTGCCCGGGGGGCTAGCGGGAGTCGCAATGAGCAGTTCTTC. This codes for CSARGASGSRNEQFF.

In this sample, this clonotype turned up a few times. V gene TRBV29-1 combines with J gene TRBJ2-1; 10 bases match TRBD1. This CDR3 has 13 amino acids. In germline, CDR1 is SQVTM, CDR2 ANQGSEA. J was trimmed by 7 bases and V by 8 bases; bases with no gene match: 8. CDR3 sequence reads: CSNRDRGRNEQFF. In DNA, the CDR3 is TGCAGCAACCGGGACAGGGGTAGGAATGAGCAGTTCTTC.

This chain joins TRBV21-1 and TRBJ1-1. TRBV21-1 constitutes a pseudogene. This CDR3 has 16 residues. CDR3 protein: CASSKTPYWGNTEAFF. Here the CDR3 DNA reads TGTGCCAGCAGCAAAACGCCTTACTGGGGGAACACTGAAGCTTTCTTT.

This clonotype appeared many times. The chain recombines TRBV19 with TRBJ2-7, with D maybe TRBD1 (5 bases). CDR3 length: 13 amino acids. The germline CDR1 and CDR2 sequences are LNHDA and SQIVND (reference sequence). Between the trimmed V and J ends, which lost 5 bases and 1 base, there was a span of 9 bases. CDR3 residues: CASSPGLSYEQYF. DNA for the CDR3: TGTGCCAGTAGTCCAGGGTTGTCCTACGAGCAGTACTTC.

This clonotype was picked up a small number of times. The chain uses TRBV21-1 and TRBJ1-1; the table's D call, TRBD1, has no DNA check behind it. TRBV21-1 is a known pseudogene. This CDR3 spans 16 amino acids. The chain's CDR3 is CASSKEGQGANLEAFF. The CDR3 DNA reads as TGTGCCAGCAGCAAGGAAGGACAGGGGGCCAACTTAGAAGCTTTCTTT.

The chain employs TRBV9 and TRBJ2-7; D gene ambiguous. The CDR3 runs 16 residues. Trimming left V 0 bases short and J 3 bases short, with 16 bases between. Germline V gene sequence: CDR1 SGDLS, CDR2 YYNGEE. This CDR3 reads CASSVGSRTGDYEQYF. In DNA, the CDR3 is TGTGCCAGCAGCGTAGGTTCTCGAACTGGGGACTACGAGCAGTACTTC.

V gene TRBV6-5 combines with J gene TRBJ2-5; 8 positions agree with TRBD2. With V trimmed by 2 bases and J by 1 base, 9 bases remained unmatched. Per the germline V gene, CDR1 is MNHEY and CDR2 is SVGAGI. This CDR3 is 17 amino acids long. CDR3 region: CASSYTTSGLSQETQYF. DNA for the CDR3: TGTGCCAGCAGTTACACTACTAGCGGACTGAGCCAAGAGACCCAGTACTTC.

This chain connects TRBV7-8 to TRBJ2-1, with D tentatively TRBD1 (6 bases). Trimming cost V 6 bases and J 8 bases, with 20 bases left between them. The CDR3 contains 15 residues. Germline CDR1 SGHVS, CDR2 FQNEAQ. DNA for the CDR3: TGTGCCAGCAGAATGTTGTCTCAGGGGAGTGATGAGCAGTTCTTC. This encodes CASRMLSQGSDEQFF.

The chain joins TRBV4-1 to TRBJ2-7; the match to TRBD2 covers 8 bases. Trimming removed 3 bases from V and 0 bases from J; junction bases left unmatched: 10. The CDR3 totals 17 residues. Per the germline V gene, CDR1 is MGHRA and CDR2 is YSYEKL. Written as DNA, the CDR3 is TGCGCCAGCAGCCATCAACCCCCGGGAGGGAGCTCCTACGAGCAGTACTTC. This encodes CASSHQPPGGSSYEQYF.

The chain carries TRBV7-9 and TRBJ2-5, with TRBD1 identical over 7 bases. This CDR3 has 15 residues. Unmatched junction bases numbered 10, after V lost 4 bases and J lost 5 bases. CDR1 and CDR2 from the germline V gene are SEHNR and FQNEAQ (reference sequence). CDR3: CASSSEGGPYETQYF. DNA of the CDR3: TGTGCCAGCAGCTCGGAAGGGGGCCCGTATGAGACCCAGTACTTC.

DNA for the CDR3: TGTGCCAGCACCCCTAGGGGGGTCCAAGAGACCCAGTACTTC. It codes for CASTPRGVQETQYF. The V and J genes are TRBV7-6 and TRBJ2-5; perhaps D is TRBD1 or TRBD2 (6 bases each). Germline CDR1 is SGHVS and CDR2 is FNYEAQ. The CDR3 extends over 14 amino acids. Between the trimmed V and J ends, which lost 7 bases and 1 base, there was a span of 13 bases.

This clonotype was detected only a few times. CDR3 DNA: TGTGCCAGCAGCTCGACTCCGGGATCCTTGGAGACCCAGTACTTC. Protein: CASSSTPGSLETQYF. J is TRBJ2-5 and V is TRBV7-3; D may be TRBD2 (5 bases). The CDR3 extends over 15 amino acids. With 4 bases removed from V and 5 bases from J, the gap between germline ends came to 17 bases. The germline V gene encodes CDR1 SGHTA and CDR2 FQGTGA.

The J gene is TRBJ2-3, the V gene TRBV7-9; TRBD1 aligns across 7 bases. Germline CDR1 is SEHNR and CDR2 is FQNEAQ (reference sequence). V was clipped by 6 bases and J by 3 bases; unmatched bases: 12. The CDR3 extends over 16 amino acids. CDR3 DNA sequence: TGTGCCAGCAGTCCGGTACAGGGGATTTGGACAGATACGCAGTATTTT. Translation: CASSPVQGIWTDTQYF.

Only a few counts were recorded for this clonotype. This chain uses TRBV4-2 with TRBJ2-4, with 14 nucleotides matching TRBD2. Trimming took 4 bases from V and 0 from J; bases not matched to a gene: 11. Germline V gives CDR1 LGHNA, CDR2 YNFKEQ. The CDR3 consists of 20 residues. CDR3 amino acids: CASSPQRLAGGPVAKNIQYF. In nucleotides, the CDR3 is TGTGCCAGCAGCCCACAGCGACTAGCGGGAGGGCCCGTAGCCAAAAACATTCAGTACTTC.

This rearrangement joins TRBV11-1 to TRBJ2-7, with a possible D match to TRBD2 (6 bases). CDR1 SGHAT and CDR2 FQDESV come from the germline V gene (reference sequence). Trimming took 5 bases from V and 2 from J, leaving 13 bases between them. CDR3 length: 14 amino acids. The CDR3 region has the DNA TGTGCCAGCAGCGCTTACCGGGGGACCTACGAGCAGTACTTC. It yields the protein CASSAYRGTYEQYF.

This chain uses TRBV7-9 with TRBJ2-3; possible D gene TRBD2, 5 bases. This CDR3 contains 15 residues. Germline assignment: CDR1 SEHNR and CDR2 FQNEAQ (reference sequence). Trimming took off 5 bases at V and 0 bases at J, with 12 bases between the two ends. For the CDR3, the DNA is TGTGCCAGCAGCAGTACGAGGGTCAGCACAGATACGCAGTATTTT. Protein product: CASSSTRVSTDTQYF. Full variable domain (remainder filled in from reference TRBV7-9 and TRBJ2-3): DTGVSQNPRHKITKRGQNVTFRCDPISEHNRLYWYRQTLGQGPEFLTYFQNEAQLEKSRLLSDRFSAERPKGSFSTLEIQRTEQGDSAMYLCASSSTRVSTDTQYFGPGTRLTVL.